Following are 17 T cell receptor beta chains from one sample sequenced in a study of T cell responses to AZD1222 COVID-19 vaccine. Profiled with immunoSEQ multiplex PCR; TCRdb holds only in-frame clones, not every one. The sample lists 150,000 to 200,000 clones, around 93% occurring once. The source was peripheral blood, collected on day 0 of AZD1222 vaccination. Receptor source: an adult in good health.

Concerning this clone: At the DNA level, this CDR3 is encoded by other sequences in the same sample as well. The chain combines TRBV28 with TRBJ1-4; D might be TRBD1 (5 bases). CDR1 is MDHEN, CDR2 SYDVKM, per germline. V gave up 2 bases and J gave up 8 bases, with 6 bases separating them. This CDR3 is 12 amino acids long. CDR3 DNA: TGTGCCAGCAGTTTAACAGGCGAAAAACTGTTTTTT. It is translated as CASSLTGEKLFF.

The V call is TRBV3-1 (or the pseudogene TRBV3-2), the J call TRBJ1-4; D may be TRBD1 (6 bases). Germline V CDR1 and CDR2: LGHDT, YNNKEL (reference sequence). The CDR3 extends over 16 amino acids. V gave up 0 bases and J gave up 7 bases, with 15 bases separating them. The CDR3 here is CASSQDLTGLGEKLFF. CDR3 DNA: TGTGCCAGCAGCCAAGATTTAACAGGGTTGGGTGAAAAACTGTTTTTT.

This clone appeared a single time. The V gene is TRBV24-1, the J gene TRBJ2-2, with D unclear. Between the trimmed V and J ends, which lost 4 bases and 7 bases, there was a span of 15 bases. The CDR3 has 15 residues. Per germline, CDR1 KGHDR and CDR2 SFDVKD. The CDR3 DNA sequence: TGTGCCACCAGTGAAACTGGGATCGATAGCGGGGAGCTGTTTTTT. Protein: CATSETGIDSGELFF.

The V call is TRBV5-1, the J call TRBJ2-7, with 7 bases matching TRBD1. The V segment lost 7 bases and the J segment 4 bases; nucleotides outside the gene matches: 14. Germline-derived CDR1 and CDR2 are SGHRS and YFSETQ. The CDR3 loop spans 15 amino acids. CDR3 loop: CASGEADRAVYEQYF. The CDR3, as DNA: TGCGCCAGCGGCGAGGCTGACAGGGCGGTGTACGAGCAGTACTTC.

The chain couples TRBV20-1 to TRBJ2-1; D uncertain. Trimming cost V 5 bases and J 3 bases, with 2 bases left between them. Germline assignment: CDR1 DFQATT and CDR2 SNEGSKA (reference sequence). The CDR3 is made up of 10 amino acids. The CDR3 bases are TGCAGTGCTCGCTACAATGAGCAGTTCTTC. It specifies CSARYNEQFF.

The chain employs TRBV29-1 and TRBJ2-3; the D is unclear. This CDR3 region has 14 residues. The V and J ends lost 5 bases and 3 bases respectively, with 15 bases between them. Germline V lookup: CDR1 SQVTM, CDR2 ANQGSEA. This CDR3 reads CSVIPGVHTDTQYF. CDR3 in DNA: TGCAGCGTTATCCCCGGAGTGCATACAGATACGCAGTATTTT.

The rearrangement links TRBV7-9 to TRBJ1-1; possible D gene TRBD1, 5 bases. Deletions cut 5 bases from V and 6 bases from J, with 13 bases between. The CDR3 runs to 13 residues. Germline CDR1 reads SEHNR; CDR2 reads FQNEAQ (reference sequence). CDR3 sequence reads: CASSIPGSAEAFF. CDR3 coding DNA: TGTGCCAGCAGCATCCCAGGGTCCGCTGAAGCTTTCTTT.

The chain carries TRBV5-1 and TRBJ2-7; 9 nucleotides align to TRBD2. The CDR3 has 14 amino acids. Trimming at V came to 4 bases and at J to 7 bases, leaving 9 bases not matched to a gene. Germline V gene sequence: CDR1 SGHRS, CDR2 YFSETQ. CDR3 residues: CASSNGAGGYEQYF. The CDR3 DNA sequence: TGCGCCAGCAGCAATGGCGCGGGAGGGTATGAGCAGTACTTC.

The chain is built from TRBV30 and TRBJ1-6; D not certain. This CDR3 has 12 amino acids. Trimming stripped 2 bases from V and 7 bases from J, with 6 bases between. From germline, CDR1 is GTSNPN and CDR2 SVGIG (reference sequence). The CDR3 here is CAWSTANSPLHF. The DNA of the CDR3 is TGTGCCTGGAGTACCGCGAATTCACCCCTCCACTTT.

The chain is built from TRBV5-4 and TRBJ2-7; D may be TRBD1 or TRBD2 (6 bases each). The CDR3 runs 13 residues. V was shortened by 1 base and J by 7 bases, with 12 bases between the two germline ends. In germline, CDR1 is SGHNT, CDR2 YYREEE (reference sequence). CDR3 nucleotide sequence: TGTGCCAGCAGCTTGTGGGGGGCAATTGAGCAGTACTTC. Amino acid sequence: CASSLWGAIEQYF.

This clone has a single count. The chain recombines TRBV28 with TRBJ2-7; 8 positions agree with TRBD1. This CDR3 is 16 amino acids long. The J segment lost 2 bases and the V segment lost 3 bases, leaving 9 bases of the junction unmatched. CDR1 MDHEN and CDR2 SYDVKM come from the germline V gene. This CDR3 reads CASSFFWDRPTYEQYF. In DNA, the CDR3 is TGTGCCAGCAGTTTTTTCTGGGACAGGCCCACCTACGAGCAGTACTTC. Full variable domain (remainder filled in from reference TRBV28 and TRBJ2-7): DVKVTQSSRYLVKRTGEKVFLECVQDMDHENMFWYRQDPGLGLRLIYFSYDVKMKEKGDIPEGYSVSREKKERFSLILESASTNQTSMYLCASSFFWDRPTYEQYFGPGTRLTVT.

This sequence joins TRBV6-2 or TRBV6-3 and TRBJ2-7; D not certain. Trimming took off 2 bases at V and 6 bases at J, with 8 bases between the two ends. CDR3 length: 12 residues. Germline V gene data show CDR1 as MNHEY and CDR2 as SVGEGT. CDR3 sequence reads: CASSYGRGEQYF. The CDR3 nucleotides are TGTGCCAGCAGTTACGGGCGTGGCGAGCAGTACTTC.

The chain combines TRBV21-1 with TRBJ2-3. TRBV21-1 is a pseudogene. The CDR3 length is 17 residues. DNA for the CDR3: TGTGCCAGCAGCAGTTCCGCGTCTCCAGCTAGCACAGATACGCAGTATTTT. This translates into CASSSSASPASTDTQYF.

The chain has TRBV5-1 and TRBJ2-7; 8 bases map to TRBD1. J was trimmed by 3 bases and V by 2 bases; bases with no gene match: 4. The CDR3 consists of 14 residues. Germline values: CDR1 SGHRS, CDR2 YFSETQ. CDR3 in amino acids: CASSLRQGNYEQYF. The CDR3 region has the DNA TGCGCCAGCAGCTTACGACAGGGGAACTACGAGCAGTACTTC.

Points on this clone: A junction boundary mismatches the germline segment, possibly from a read error. Other DNA sequences in this sample translate to the same CDR3. V and J are TRBV29-1 and TRBJ1-1; D call uncertain. The CDR3 is 13 amino acids. Germline V gene lookup returns CDR1 SQVTM and CDR2 ANQGSEA. In nucleotides, the CDR3 is TGCAGTGTTGTACAGTTCATGAACACTGAAGCTTTCTTT. As protein: CSVVQFMNTEAFF.

V and J are TRBV6-5 and TRBJ1-1, with D unclear. Germline-derived CDR1 and CDR2 are MNHEY and SVGAGI. Deletions cut 5 bases from V and 8 bases from J, with 9 bases between. There are 11 residues in the CDR3. This CDR3 reads CASSLGREAFF. In DNA, the CDR3 is TGTGCCAGCAGTCTGGGTCGGGAAGCTTTCTTT.

The J gene is TRBJ1-3, the V gene TRBV30; a weak D match, TRBD1 (5 bases). The CDR3 length is 14 residues. Per germline, CDR1 GTSNPN and CDR2 SVGIG (reference sequence). V lost 3 bases to trimming and J lost 8 bases, with 17 bases between them. Here the CDR3 DNA reads TGTGCCTGGAGCCCCGGACGGGGGACGTACACCATATATTTT. It encodes CAWSPGRGTYTIYF. Complete variable domain (other parts from reference TRBV30 and TRBJ1-3): SQTIHQWPATLVQPVGSPLSLECTVEGTSNPNLYWYRQAAGRGLQLLFYSVGIGQISSEVPQNLSASRPQDRQFILSSKKLLLSDSGFYLCAWSPGRGTYTIYFGEGSWLTVV.